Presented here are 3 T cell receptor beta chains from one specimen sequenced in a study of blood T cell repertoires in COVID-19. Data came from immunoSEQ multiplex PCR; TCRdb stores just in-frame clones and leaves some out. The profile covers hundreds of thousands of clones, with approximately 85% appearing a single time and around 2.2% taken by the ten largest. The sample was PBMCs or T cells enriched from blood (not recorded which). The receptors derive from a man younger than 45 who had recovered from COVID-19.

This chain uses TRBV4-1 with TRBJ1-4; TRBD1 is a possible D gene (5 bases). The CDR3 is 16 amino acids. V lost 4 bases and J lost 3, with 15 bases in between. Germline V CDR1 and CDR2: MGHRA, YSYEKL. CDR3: CASSPTRGGSNEKLFF. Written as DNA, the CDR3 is TGCGCCAGCAGCCCGACTCGTGGGGGGTCTAATGAAAAACTGTTTTTT.

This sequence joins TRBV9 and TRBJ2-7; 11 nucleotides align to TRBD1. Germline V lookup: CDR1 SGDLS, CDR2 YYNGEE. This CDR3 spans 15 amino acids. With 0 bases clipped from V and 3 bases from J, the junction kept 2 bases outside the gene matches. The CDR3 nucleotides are TGTGCCAGCAGCGTAGTAGGGACAGGGGGCTACGAGCAGTACTTC. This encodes CASSVVGTGGYEQYF.

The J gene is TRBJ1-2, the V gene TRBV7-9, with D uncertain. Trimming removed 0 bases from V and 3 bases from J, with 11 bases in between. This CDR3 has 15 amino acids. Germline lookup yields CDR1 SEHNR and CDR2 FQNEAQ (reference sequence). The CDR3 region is CASSLAGQAHYGYTF. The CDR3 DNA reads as TGTGCCAGCAGCTTAGCTGGGCAGGCCCACTATGGCTACACCTTC. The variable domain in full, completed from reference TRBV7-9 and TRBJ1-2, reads DTGVSQNPRHKITKRGQNVTFRCDPISEHNRLYWYRQTLGQGPEFLTYFQNEAQLEKSRLLSDRFSAERPKGSFSTLEIQRTEQGDSAMYLCASSLAGQAHYGYTFGSGTRLTVV.